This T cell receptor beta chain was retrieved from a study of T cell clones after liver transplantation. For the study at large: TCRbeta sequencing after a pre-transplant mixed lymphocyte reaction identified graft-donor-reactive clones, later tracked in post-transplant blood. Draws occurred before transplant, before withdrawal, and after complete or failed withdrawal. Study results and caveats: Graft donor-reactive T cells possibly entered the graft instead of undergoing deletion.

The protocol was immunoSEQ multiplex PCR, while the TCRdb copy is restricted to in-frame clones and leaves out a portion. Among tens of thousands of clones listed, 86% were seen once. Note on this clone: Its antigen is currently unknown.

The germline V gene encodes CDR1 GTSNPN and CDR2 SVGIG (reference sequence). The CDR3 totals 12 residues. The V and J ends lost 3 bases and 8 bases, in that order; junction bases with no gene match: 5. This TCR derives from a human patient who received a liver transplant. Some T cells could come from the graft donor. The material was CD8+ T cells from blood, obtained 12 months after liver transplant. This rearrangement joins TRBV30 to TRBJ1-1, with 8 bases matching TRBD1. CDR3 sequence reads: CAWSDTGGEAFF. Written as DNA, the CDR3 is TGTGCCTGGAGCGATACAGGGGGAGAAGCTTTCTTT.